This is a list of T cell receptor beta chains from one sample in a study of T cells in Graves' hyperthyroidism and ophthalmopathy. Using its own MiXCR run on the multiplex PCR reads, TCRdb lists one record per CDR3 protein. This sample has 690,000 or so distinct CDR3 sequences, with around 20% found just once. Sequencing input: blood. These receptors originate from a woman in her fifties or sixties with Graves' hyperthyroidism that later progressed to Graves' ophthalmopathy. CDR3s include the opening cysteine and the closing phenylalanine or tryptophan. The order of the fields is J gene, V gene, CDR3 protein.

>TRBJ2-5|TRBV3-1
CASSQPSHGGQAKETQYF
>TRBJ2-5|TRBV6-1
CASKSGGAGETQYF
>TRBJ2-2|TRBV18
CAAQRDTGELFF
>TRBJ2-3|TRBV5-5
CASIRSSGGATDTQYF
>TRBJ1-1|TRBV29-1
CSAGTVLSTEAFF
>TRBJ1-1|TRBV13
CASSPLDQWNTEAFF
>TRBJ2-2|TRBV12-3/TRBV12-4
CASSSDYGTGELFF
>TRBJ2-2|TRBV6-1
CAAASGALTGELFF
>TRBJ1-3|TRBV20-1
CSALRTLSNTIYF
>TRBJ1-1|TRBV12-3/TRBV12-4
CASSPAGTGGFTEAFF
>TRBJ1-2|TRBV11-2
CASSSWGLGGGYTF
>TRBJ1-2|TRBV7-2
CASSWDRGNYGYTF
>TRBJ2-1|TRBV6-1
CASSDTGTGKSYNEQFF
>TRBJ1-5|TRBV6-2/TRBV6-3
CASWDRGPFSNQPQHF
>TRBJ1-1|TRBV18
CASSPARQSNTEAFF